This T cell receptor beta chain appears in the sequencing data of a study of Graves' ophthalmopathy and Graves' hyperthyroidism. Enrollment excluded any patients with other autoimmune diseases, uncontrolled infections, pregnancy or lactation. From RNA, the CDR3 regions of TCR beta chains were amplified and sequenced. HTBI primers served in a first-round RT-PCR, which a second-round multiplex PCR followed. TCRdb itself ran the multiplex PCR reads through MiXCR, one entry per CDR3 protein. This sample has about 410,000 distinct CDR3 sequences, with 15% to 20% found just once. This clonotype was recorded a few times. The source is a woman under 30 with Graves' ophthalmopathy. Material: peripheral blood.

CDR3 protein: CASSLGRDSYNSPLHF. The CDR3 bases are TGTGCCAGCAGTTTAGGGAGGGACTCCTATAATTCACCCCTCCACTTT. The chain combines TRBV12-3 or TRBV12-4 with TRBJ1-6; D not certain. The germline V and J ends were trimmed by 1 base and 0 bases, with 7 bases remaining between them. CDR3 length equals 16 residues.